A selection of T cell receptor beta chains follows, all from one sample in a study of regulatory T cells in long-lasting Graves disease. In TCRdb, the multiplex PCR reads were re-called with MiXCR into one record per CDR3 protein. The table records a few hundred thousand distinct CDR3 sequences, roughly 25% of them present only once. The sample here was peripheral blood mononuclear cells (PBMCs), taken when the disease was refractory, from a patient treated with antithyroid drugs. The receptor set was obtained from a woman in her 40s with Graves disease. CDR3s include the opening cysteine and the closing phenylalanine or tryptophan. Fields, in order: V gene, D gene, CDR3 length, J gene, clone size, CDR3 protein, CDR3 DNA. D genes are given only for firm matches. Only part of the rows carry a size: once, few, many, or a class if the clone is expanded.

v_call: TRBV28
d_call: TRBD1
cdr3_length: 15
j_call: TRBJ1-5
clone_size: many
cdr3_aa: CASTNDRDWNQPQHF
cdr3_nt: TGTGCCAGCACAAATGACAGGGATTGGAATCAGCCCCAGCATTTT

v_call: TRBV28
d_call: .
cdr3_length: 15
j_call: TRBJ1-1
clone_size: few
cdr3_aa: CASSRDVTENTEAFF
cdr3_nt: TGTGCCAGCAGCCGAGATGTCACAGAGAACACTGAAGCTTTCTTT

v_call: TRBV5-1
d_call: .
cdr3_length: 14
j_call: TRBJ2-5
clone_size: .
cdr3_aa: CASSLGTPQETQYF
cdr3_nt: TGCGCCAGCAGCTTGGGGACACCTCAAGAGACCCAGTACTTC

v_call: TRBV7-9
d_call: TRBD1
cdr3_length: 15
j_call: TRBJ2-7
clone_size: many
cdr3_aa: CASKRETGEIYEQYF
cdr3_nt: TGTGCCAGCAAGCGTGAGACAGGGGAGATCTACGAGCAGTACTTC

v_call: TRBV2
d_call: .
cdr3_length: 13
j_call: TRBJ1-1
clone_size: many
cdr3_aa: CASTARQFWLAFF
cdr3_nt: TGTGCCAGCACTGCCCGCCAGTTCTGGCTAGCTTTCTTT

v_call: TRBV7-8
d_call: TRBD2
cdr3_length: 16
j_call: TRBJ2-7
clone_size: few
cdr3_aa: CASSPRRAGGPYEQYF
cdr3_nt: TGTGCCAGCAGCCCTAGGCGGGCGGGAGGCCCATACGAGCAGTACTTC

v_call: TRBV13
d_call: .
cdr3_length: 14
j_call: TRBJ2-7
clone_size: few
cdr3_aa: CASSRPGEEYEQYF
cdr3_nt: TGTGCCAGCAGTAGGCCAGGGGAAGAGTACGAGCAGTACTTC

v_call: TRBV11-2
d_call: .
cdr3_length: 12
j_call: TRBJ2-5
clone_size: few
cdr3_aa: CASSQPWGTQYF
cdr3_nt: TGCGCCAGCAGCCAACCCTGGGGGACCCAGTACTTC

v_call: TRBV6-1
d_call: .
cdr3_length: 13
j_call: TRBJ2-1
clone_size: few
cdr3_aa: CASSPVPYNEQFF
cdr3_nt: TGTGCCAGCAGTCCTGTGCCTTACAATGAGCAGTTCTTC

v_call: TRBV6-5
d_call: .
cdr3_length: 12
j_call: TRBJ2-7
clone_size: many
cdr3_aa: CASSYETYEQYF
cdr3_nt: TGTGCCAGCAGTTACGAAACCTACGAGCAGTACTTC

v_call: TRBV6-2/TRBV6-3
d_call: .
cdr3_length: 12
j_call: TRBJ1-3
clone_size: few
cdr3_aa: CASRASGNTIYF
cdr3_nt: TGTGCCAGCAGGGCTTCAGGAAACACCATATATTTT

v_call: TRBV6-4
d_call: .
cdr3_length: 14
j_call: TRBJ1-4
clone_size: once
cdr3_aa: CASRFGDRPEKLFF
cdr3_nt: TGTGCCAGCAGATTTGGGGACCGCCCTGAAAAACTGTTTTTT

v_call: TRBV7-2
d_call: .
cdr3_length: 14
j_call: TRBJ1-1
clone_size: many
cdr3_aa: CASSFAVGNTEAFF
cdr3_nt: TGTGCCAGCAGCTTCGCGGTGGGGAACACTGAAGCTTTCTTT

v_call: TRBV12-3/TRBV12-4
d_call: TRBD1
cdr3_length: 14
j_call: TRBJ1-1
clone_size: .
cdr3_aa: CASSLGTEITEAFF
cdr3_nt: TGTGCCAGCAGTTTGGGGACAGAGATAACTGAAGCTTTCTTT

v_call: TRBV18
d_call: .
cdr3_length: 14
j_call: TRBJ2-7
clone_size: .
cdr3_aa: CASSRGMSSYEQYF
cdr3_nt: TGTGCCAGCTCACGGGGTATGAGCTCCTACGAGCAGTACTTC

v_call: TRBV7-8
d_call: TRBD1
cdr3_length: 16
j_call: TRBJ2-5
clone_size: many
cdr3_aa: CASSLAIPGQRETQYF
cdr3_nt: TGTGCCAGCAGCTTAGCTATACCGGGACAGAGGGAGACCCAGTACTTC

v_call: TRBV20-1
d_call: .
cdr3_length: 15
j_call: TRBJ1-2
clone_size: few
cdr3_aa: CSAPTPVFPNYGYTF
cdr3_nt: TGCAGTGCCCCGACACCAGTTTTTCCGAACTATGGCTACACCTTC

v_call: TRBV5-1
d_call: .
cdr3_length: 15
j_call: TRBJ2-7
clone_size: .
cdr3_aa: CASSLRGKKGYEQYF
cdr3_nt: TGCGCCAGCAGCTTGCGAGGGAAGAAAGGGTACGAGCAGTACTTC

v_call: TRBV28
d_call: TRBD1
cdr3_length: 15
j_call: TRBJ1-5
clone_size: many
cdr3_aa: CASKTTGGGLQPQHF
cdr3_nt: TGTGCCAGCAAGACAACAGGGGGCGGATTACAGCCCCAGCATTTT

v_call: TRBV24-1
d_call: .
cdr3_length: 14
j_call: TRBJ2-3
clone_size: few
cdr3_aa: CATSDPPRLDTQYF
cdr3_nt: TGTGCCACCAGTGACCCCCCCAGGTTAGATACGCAGTATTTT

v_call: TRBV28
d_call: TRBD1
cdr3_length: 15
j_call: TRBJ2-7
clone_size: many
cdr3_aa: CASRNLGTGWGEQYF
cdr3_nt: TGTGCCAGCAGGAACCTCGGGACAGGCTGGGGCGAGCAGTACTTC

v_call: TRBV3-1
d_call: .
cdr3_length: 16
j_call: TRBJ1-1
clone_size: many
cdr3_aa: CASSDATGPMNTEAFF
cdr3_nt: TGTGCCAGCAGCGACGCTACGGGGCCTATGAACACTGAAGCTTTCTTT

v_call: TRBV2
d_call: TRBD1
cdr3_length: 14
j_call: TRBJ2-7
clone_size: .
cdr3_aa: CASSLGQPNYEQYF
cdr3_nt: TGTGCCAGCAGCCTGGGACAGCCTAACTACGAGCAGTACTTC

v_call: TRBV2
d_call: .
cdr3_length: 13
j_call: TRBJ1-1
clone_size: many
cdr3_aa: CASSLLENTEAFF
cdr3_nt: TGTGCCAGCAGCTTACTAGAGAACACTGAAGCTTTCTTT

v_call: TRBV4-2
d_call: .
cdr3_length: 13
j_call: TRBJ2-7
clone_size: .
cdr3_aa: CASSHLPTYEQYF
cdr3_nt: TGTGCCAGCAGCCACCTCCCCACCTACGAGCAGTACTTC

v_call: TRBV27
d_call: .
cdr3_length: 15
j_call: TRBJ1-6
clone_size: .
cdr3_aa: CASSLVRQRGSPLHF
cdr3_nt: TGTGCCAGCAGCCTAGTACGACAGAGAGGTTCACCCCTCCACTTT

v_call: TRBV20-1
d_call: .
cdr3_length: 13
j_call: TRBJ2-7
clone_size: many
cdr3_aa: CSATLDRSYEQYF
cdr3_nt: TGCAGTGCTACCCTCGACAGATCCTACGAGCAGTACTTC

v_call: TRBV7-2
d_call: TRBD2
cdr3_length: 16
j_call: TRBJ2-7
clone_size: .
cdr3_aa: CASSLIGTSGTGEQYF
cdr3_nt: TGTGCCAGCAGCTTAATAGGGACTAGCGGTACCGGCGAGCAGTACTTC

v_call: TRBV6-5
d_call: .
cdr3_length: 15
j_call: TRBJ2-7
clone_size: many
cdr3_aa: CASSYSRASAYEQYF
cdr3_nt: TGTGCCAGCAGTTACTCGAGGGCTAGCGCCTACGAGCAGTACTTC

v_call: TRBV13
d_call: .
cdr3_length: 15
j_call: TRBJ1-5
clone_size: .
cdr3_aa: CASSLGWEKNQPQHF
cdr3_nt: TGTGCCAGCAGCTTGGGGTGGGAGAAGAATCAGCCCCAGCATTTT

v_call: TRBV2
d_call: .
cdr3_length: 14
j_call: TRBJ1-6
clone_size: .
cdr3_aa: CASSGGVEDSPLHF
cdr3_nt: TGTGCCAGCAGTGGCGGGGTCGAGGATTCACCCCTCCACTTT

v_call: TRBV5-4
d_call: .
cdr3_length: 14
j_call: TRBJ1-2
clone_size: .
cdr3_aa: CASSLGGTNYGYTF
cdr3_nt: TGTGCCAGCAGCTTGGGGGGGACCAACTATGGCTACACCTTC

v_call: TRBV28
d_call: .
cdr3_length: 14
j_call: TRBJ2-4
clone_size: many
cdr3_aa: CASSLSLNRNIQYF
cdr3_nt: TGTGCCAGCAGTTTAAGCCTGAACCGAAACATTCAGTACTTC

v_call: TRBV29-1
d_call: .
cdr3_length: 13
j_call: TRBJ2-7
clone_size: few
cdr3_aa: CSVETGQTYEQYF
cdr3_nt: TGCAGCGTTGAAACAGGGCAGACCTACGAGCAGTACTTC

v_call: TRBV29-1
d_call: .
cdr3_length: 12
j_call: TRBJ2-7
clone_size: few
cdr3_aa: CSVRGVSYEQYF
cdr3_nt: TGCAGCGTTCGGGGAGTCTCCTACGAGCAGTACTTC

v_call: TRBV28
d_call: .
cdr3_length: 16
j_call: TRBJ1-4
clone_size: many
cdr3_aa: CATCWGTAATNEKLFF
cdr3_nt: TGTGCCACTTGCTGGGGGACGGCGGCAACTAATGAAAAACTGTTTTTT

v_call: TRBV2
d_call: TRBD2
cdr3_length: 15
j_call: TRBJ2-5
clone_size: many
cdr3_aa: CASSPSAGGWETQYF
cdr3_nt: TGTGCCAGCAGTCCGTCAGCGGGAGGATGGGAGACCCAGTACTTC

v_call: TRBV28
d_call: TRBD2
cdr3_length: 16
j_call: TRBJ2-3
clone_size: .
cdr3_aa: CASSFLQTSVADTQYF
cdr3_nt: TGTGCCAGCAGTTTCTTGCAGACTAGCGTCGCAGATACGCAGTATTTT

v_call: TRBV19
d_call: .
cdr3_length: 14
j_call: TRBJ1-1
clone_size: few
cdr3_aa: CASSMAGVNTEAFF
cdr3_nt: TGTGCCAGTAGTATGGCCGGGGTGAACACTGAAGCTTTCTTT